This T cell receptor (beta chain) was documented in a study of shared clonotypes between healthy human individuals (dated by TCRdb to 2020 to 2022). Regarding the research as a whole: The cohort included a few men and two women between 18 and 49 years of age. Per donor, three plates each were used for CD4 naive and CD4 memory, two for CD8 naive, and one for CD8 memory. To estimate repertoire size and how much clonotypes are shared between individuals, the study performed deep sequencing of blood TCR repertoires from 4 to 6 healthy adults. To increase sequencing depth and limit assay-specific biases, different laboratories used diverse techniques to prepare libraries and sequence TCR repertoires. Per donor, leukapheresis produced somewhere between about 0.9 and 9.5 billion PBMCs.

TCR CDR3 regions were amplified from genomic DNA by multiplex PCR using the deep immunoSEQ assay. Genomic DNA extracted from each cell subset was distributed evenly over all wells of several immunoSEQ 96-well plates, and each plate served as one replicate. For sorted subsets, about 0.2 ug genomic DNA, equal to 25,000 to 35,000 T cell genomes, was loaded into each replicate PCR. Purified libraries were quantified with a Qubit 3.0 fluorometer, sized on a Bioanalyzer 2100, and re-quantified with the KAPA Library Quantification kit. Each immunoSEQ 96-well plate was sequenced on its own single-read 150-cycle Illumina NextSeq 550 flow cell. The original methods were these. Because only junctional sequences without quality scores were contained in the immunoSEQ output, filtering matching that applied to full-length reads could not be performed. To assign V/J genes and CDR3, sequences were annotated against IMGT germline references using PyIR, a Python wrapper for IgBLAST v1.9. Reads with weak V/J assignments (E-value above 1e-6), missing CDR3, stop codons, out-of-frame junctions, or ambiguous translated residues were removed. V3J clonotypes were defined by identical inferred V gene, J gene, and CDR3 amino acid sequence. To compute the percentage overlap between repertoires, the number of shared unique clonotypes was divided by the size of the smaller repertoire. RTK rarefaction, the Chao1 estimator, and Recon v2.1 estimates of unobserved clonotypes were used to assess repertoire richness. Generation probabilities for all TCRbeta clonotypes obtained by the gDNA method from a handful of donors were computed using OLGA. In its TCRdb copy, this immuneACCESS table keeps in-frame sequences only and misses some clones. Where compared with another copy, unresolved V genes explain less than half of these, and the others have no known cause. V and J calls and clone size come straight from that table; D and trimming were deduced from the DNA. This sample lists 2 million to 3 million clones; roughly 93% were detected once. The ten largest clones represent approximately 0.36% of the sample.

Comments on this clone: Which antigen it targets is not known. No base-level quality is on record; no much larger clone is a single base apart. At the DNA level, this CDR3 is encoded by other sequences in the same sample as well.

The CDR3 numbers 16 residues from cysteine through phenylalanine. Solely the CDR3 DNA is kept, with 48 bases framed from the first base. Sequences KGHSH (CDR1) and LQKENI (CDR2) are obtained from the germline V gene. Trimming costs V 3 bases and J 0 bases, and their ends lie 12 bases apart. Donors were healthy HIV-negative adults with no recently reported acute infections or vaccinations. Every donor was a Caucasian adult residing in Nashville, Tennessee, USA. Magnetic negative selection was used to enrich CD4+ T cells, after which naive cells were positively selected on CD45RA and the negative fraction became the memory subset. Blood was collected by leukapheresis, and PBMCs were isolated by Ficoll-Histopaque density gradient centrifugation and then cryopreserved in liquid nitrogen vapor phase. Analytical flow cytometry was used to check the purity and quantity of every magnetically sorted T cell population. Genomic DNA was isolated from every sorted fraction and measured by UV absorbance on a Nanodrop 2000c.

General conclusions and limits of the study: Compared with non-shared clonotypes, clonotypes shared by all four sorted-subset donors had higher generation probabilities. Sampling was restricted to blood, and TCR repertoires in tissues likely differ from the TCR repertoires found in blood. When several donors were compared, the shared fraction of clonotypes was approximately 5% for naive CD4, about 4% for naive CD8, roughly 2.5% for memory CD4, and about 0.36% for memory CD8. Based on pairwise subsampling, the degree of clonotype sharing among donors was expected to be affected by sequencing depth. Because the study included a small number of donors, the genetic and exposure-history diversity represented was limited. Naive subsets generally had larger estimated clonotype richness than memory subsets. Even with the large sequencing depth, rarefaction of the sorted-subset datasets indicated that sequencing was incomplete.

This receptor was identified in a man in his late teens or twenties in good health. Some clones in this sample may be carry-over from other donors' samples. Source material: naive CD4+ T cells from PBMCs. This sample's cell subset or site label indicates: CD45RA+ positively selected. This chain joins TRBV18 to TRBJ1-5; the D region possibly corresponds to TRBD1 (5 bases align). The CDR3 has the sequence CASSPRQTDSNQPQHF. DNA sequence: TGTGCCAGCTCACCTAGACAGACGGATAGCAATCAGCCCCAGCATTTT.